Below are 18 T cell receptor beta chains sequenced from a single sample in a study of cytomegalovirus exposure and HLA in healthy donors. The protocol was immunoSEQ multiplex PCR, while the TCRdb copy is restricted to in-frame clones and leaves out a portion. The table has 130,000 or so clones, roughly 86% seen once. Sequenced sample: PBMCs. The receptors derive from a young man in good health and CMV-seronegative.

This rearrangement joins TRBV7-2 to TRBJ2-7; TRBD1 matches at 8 bases. CDR3 length equals 12 residues. After removal of 6 bases from V and 5 bases from J, the junction contained 3 bases not matched to a gene. Germline V CDR1 and CDR2: SGHTA, FQGNSA. CDR3 nucleotides: TGTGCCAGCAGGGCACAGGGGGACGAGCAGTACTTC. Translation: CASRAQGDEQYF.

The chain employs TRBV7-2 and TRBJ1-1, with D unresolved. Trimming took off 5 bases at V and 1 base at J, with 14 bases between the two ends. The germline CDR1 and CDR2 sequences are SGHTA and FQGNSA. The CDR3 sequence is 15 residues long. Written as DNA, the CDR3 is TGTGCCAGCAGCCGAACATCCGTGGCGAACACTGAAGCTTTCTTT. Translation: CASSRTSVANTEAFF.

This rearrangement joins TRBV2 to TRBJ1-3; D is ambiguous. Trimming shortened V by 6 bases and J by 1 base, and 16 bases separated the two germline ends. This CDR3 contains 16 residues. Germline V CDR1 and CDR2: SNHLY, FYNNEI. CDR3 nucleotides: TGTGCCAGCAGGGAACCAGGAGCGGGATCTGGAAACACCATATATTTT. It specifies CASREPGAGSGNTIYF.

The count of this clone is one. This sequence joins TRBV7-8 and TRBJ2-7, with no clear D. This CDR3 spans 11 amino acids. With 5 bases removed from V and 4 bases from J, the gap between germline ends came to 6 bases. Germline assignment: CDR1 SGHVS and CDR2 FQNEAQ. CDR3 in amino acids: CASSTSYEQYF. CDR3 bases: TGTGCCAGCAGCACTTCGTACGAGCAGTACTTC. Based on the CDR3 plus reference TRBV7-8 and TRBJ2-7, the full variable domain is GAGVSQSPRYKVAKRGQDVALRCDPISGHVSLFWYQQALGQGPEFLTYFQNEAQLDKSGLPSDRFFAERPEGSVSTLKIQRTQQEDSAVYLCASSTSYEQYFGPGTRLTVT.

J is TRBJ2-3 and V is TRBV11-3; D unresolved. V lost 1 base and J lost 3, with 5 bases in between. This CDR3 comprises 13 residues. Germline values: CDR1 SGHNT, CDR2 YENEEA. This CDR3 reads CASSLVFTDTQYF. The CDR3 DNA sequence: TGTGCCAGCAGCTTAGTCTTTACAGATACGCAGTATTTT.

This chain joins TRBV6-4 and TRBJ2-1, with TRBD1 matching 10 bases. J lost 8 bases, V lost 9 bases, and 13 bases had no gene match. The CDR3 loop spans 15 amino acids. The germline CDR1 and CDR2 sequences are MRHNA and SNTAGT. The CDR3 loop reads CASSTRQGARDEQFF. The CDR3 coding sequence is TGTGCCAGTTCAACCCGACAGGGGGCGCGTGATGAGCAGTTCTTC.

The chain uses TRBV4-3 and TRBJ1-2, with TRBD1 matching over 8 bases. The CDR3 sequence is 15 residues long. Per the germline V gene, CDR1 is LGHNA and CDR2 is YSLEER. Germline trimming cut 4 bases from V and 3 bases from J; bases unmatched to any gene: 7. The CDR3 protein is CASSPGQGTYYGYTF. CDR3 bases: TGCGCCAGCAGCCCAGGACAGGGTACTTACTATGGCTACACCTTC.

V usage is TRBV10-2 and J usage is TRBJ2-5, with D possibly TRBD1 on 6 matching bases. Germline V CDR1 and CDR2: WSHSY, SAAADI. The CDR3 spans 12 residues. V dropped 7 bases and J dropped 4 bases, with 10 bases sitting between them. Here the CDR3 reads CASTRDTETQYF. Here the CDR3 DNA reads TGCGCCAGCACCAGGGACACAGAGACCCAGTACTTC.

This clone has a single count. The chain links TRBV7-2 to TRBJ1-5; the D is unclear. CDR3 length: 13 amino acids. The V gene's germline CDR1 is SGHTA and CDR2 FQGNSA. The V end was cut by 5 bases, the J end by 6 bases, with 11 bases between. CDR3 protein: CASSTQLSQPQHF. In DNA, the CDR3 is TGTGCCAGCAGCACCCAATTGAGTCAGCCCCAGCATTTT.

The rearrangement joins TRBV6-6 to TRBJ2-1, with TRBD2 identical over 7 bases. The CDR3 is made up of 11 amino acids. The germline V gene has CDR1 MNHNY and CDR2 SVGAGI (reference sequence). The ends lost 7 bases at V and 12 bases at J; junction bases unmatched: 6. The DNA of the CDR3 is TGTGCCAGCACTACTAGCGTCGGGCAGTTCTTC. It encodes CASTTSVGQFF.

This clone has just a few counts. At the DNA level, this CDR3 is encoded by other sequences in the same sample as well. This chain joins TRBV18 and TRBJ1-6; 11 bases line up with TRBD1. CDR1 is KGHSH, CDR2 LQKENI, per germline. The V gene end was trimmed by 5 bases and the J gene end by 10 bases; junction bases not matched to a gene: 4. The CDR3 is made up of 14 amino acids. Written as DNA, the CDR3 is TGTGCCAGCTCATCGGACAGGGGGCGGTCACCCCTCCACTTT. It is translated as CASSSDRGRSPLHF.

A single count supports this clone. V is TRBV7-9 and J is TRBJ2-7; D uncertain. CDR1 is SEHNR, CDR2 FQNEAQ, per germline (reference sequence). The CDR3 sequence is 11 residues long. Deletions cut 2 bases from V and 6 bases from J, with 5 bases between. The CDR3 sequence is CASSLIFEQYF. The DNA of the CDR3 is TGTGCCAGCAGCTTAATCTTCGAGCAGTACTTC. Combining the CDR3 with reference TRBV7-9 and TRBJ2-7 gives the whole variable domain DTGVSQNPRHKITKRGQNVTFRCDPISEHNRLYWYRQTLGQGPEFLTYFQNEAQLEKSRLLSDRFSAERPKGSFSTLEIQRTEQGDSAMYLCASSLIFEQYFGPGTRLTVT.

This clone was observed once. The V call is TRBV6-5, the J call TRBJ1-2; 8 nucleotides line up with TRBD1. Per germline, CDR1 MNHEY and CDR2 SVGAGI. V shed 7 bases and J 7 bases; nucleotides not matched to a gene: 8. The CDR3 is made up of 13 amino acids. CDR3 bases: TGTGCCAGCACACCAGGGGGCGCGAGTGGCTACACCTTC. Translation gives CASTPGGASGYTF.

The genes are TRBV6-1 and TRBJ2-7, with 9 nucleotides matching TRBD1. Germline CDR1 reads MNHNS; CDR2 reads SASEGT. CDR3 length equals 14 residues. The V segment lost 0 bases and the J segment 5 bases; nucleotides outside the gene matches: 2. CDR3 in amino acids: CASSEAGQGDEQYF. The CDR3 DNA sequence: TGTGCCAGCAGTGAAGCGGGACAGGGCGACGAGCAGTACTTC.

This clone was seen a single time. The chain joins TRBV19 to TRBJ2-1; 9 bases line up with TRBD1. V lost 7 bases and J lost 9; bases outside the gene matches: 7. The CDR3 has 13 amino acids. Germline V gene sequence: CDR1 LNHDA, CDR2 SQIVND (reference sequence). The CDR3 DNA reads as TGTGCCAGTACTATGACAGGGGGGGCTGAGCAGTTCTTC. As protein: CASTMTGGAEQFF.

The rearrangement uses TRBV15 and TRBJ1-2, with D perhaps TRBD1 (6 bases). The CDR3 length is 14 residues. V was pared by 1 base and J by 7 bases, with 13 bases between. The germline gives CDR1 LNHNV, CDR2 YYDKDF (reference sequence). The CDR3 sequence: CATSRGQVVGGYTF. The CDR3 DNA reads TGTGCCACCAGCAGAGGACAGGTGGTAGGTGGCTACACCTTC. The variable domain in full, completed from reference TRBV15 and TRBJ1-2, reads DAMVIQNPRYQVTQFGKPVTLSCSQTLNHNVMYWYQQKSSQAPKLLFHYYDKDFNNEADTPDNFQSRRPNTSFCFLDIRSPGLGDTAMYLCATSRGQVVGGYTFGSGTRLTVV.

This clone came up a few times. The CDR3 nucleotides are TGCGCCAGCAGCTTCGCCACCACGGGCTATGGCTACACCTTC. This encodes CASSFATTGYGYTF. This sequence joins TRBV5-1 and TRBJ1-2; D call uncertain. The germline CDR1 and CDR2 sequences are SGHRS and YFSETQ. The CDR3 is 14 residues long. V lost 2 bases and J lost 4, with 12 bases in between.

V and J are TRBV4-3 and TRBJ1-4; unclear D gene. V lost 0 bases and J 0 bases, leaving 5 bases between the germline ends. The length of the CDR3 is 15 residues. CDR1 is LGHNA, CDR2 YSLEER, per germline. The CDR3 DNA sequence: TGCGCCAGCAGCCAAGAGTCTGCAACTAATGAAAAACTGTTTTTT. Protein sequence: CASSQESATNEKLFF.